This is a list of T cell receptor beta chains from one sample in a study of shared clonotypes between healthy human individuals. Sequencing used immunoSEQ multiplex PCR; TCRdb keeps in-frame clones, though not all of them. The profile covers around 700,000 clones, with about two thirds appearing a single time and around 1.8% taken by the ten largest. Input material: memory CD4+ T cells sorted from blood. Receptors originate from a woman under 40 in good health. Each CDR3 is given with its conserved first and last residue. D genes are given only for firm matches. Not every row has a clone size; where given, it reads once, few, many or a size class.

cdr3_nt	cdr3_aa	j_call	d_call	v_call	clone_size
TGTGCCAGCAGCCCCGGGGCGGGAAACACCGGGGAGCTGTTTTTT	CASSPGAGNTGELFF	TRBJ2-2	NA	TRBV5-4	NA
TGTGCCAGCTCACGAGGACTAGCGGGAGGGCCCACCGGGGAGCTGTTTTTT	CASSRGLAGGPTGELFF	TRBJ2-2	TRBD2	TRBV18	NA
TGTGCCAGCAGCTTAGCACTAGCGGGGATCAGCTCCTACAATGAGCAGTTCTTC	CASSLALAGISSYNEQFF	TRBJ2-1	TRBD2	TRBV11-2	NA
TGTGCCAGCAGTCGAAGGGCCGGGACTAGCGGCACCTACGAGCAGTACTTC	CASSRRAGTSGTYEQYF	TRBJ2-7	TRBD2	TRBV27	NA
TGTGCCAGCAGCTTGAGCGGGAGGGCCGCCTACAATGAGCAGTTCTTC	CASSLSGRAAYNEQFF	TRBJ2-1	TRBD2	TRBV5-4	NA
TGTGCCAGCTCATACGACCCATCCGGCAATGAGCAGTTCTTC	CASSYDPSGNEQFF	TRBJ2-1	NA	TRBV18	NA
TGTGCCAGCTCACCGCCCACTAGCGGGGAGACCCAGTACTTC	CASSPPTSGETQYF	TRBJ2-5	TRBD2	TRBV18	NA
TGTGCCAGCGGAGGGCCTTCCTACAATGAGCAGTTCTTC	CASGGPSYNEQFF	TRBJ2-1	NA	TRBV28	NA
TGTGCCAGCTCACCAGTTACCCACAATGAGCAGTTCTTC	CASSPVTHNEQFF	TRBJ2-1	NA	TRBV18	once
TGTGCCAGCAGTGCCCTGGACAGGGGCGCCTACGAGCAGTACTTC	CASSALDRGAYEQYF	TRBJ2-7	TRBD1	TRBV6-1	NA
TGTGCCAGCAGCCAAGGGACCACACGTTCCACAGATACGCAGTATTTT	CASSQGTTRSTDTQYF	TRBJ2-3	NA	TRBV7-9	once
TGTGCCAGCAGCTACGGGACAGGCCTTTCGGAAAAACTGTTTTTT	CASSYGTGLSEKLFF	TRBJ1-4	TRBD1	TRBV11-2	NA
TGTGCCAGCAGCAAAGGGTTGGAGCAGTACTTC	CASSKGLEQYF	TRBJ2-7	NA	TRBV11-2	NA
TGTGCCAGCAGCTTGTGGCAGTACAATGAGCAGTTCTTC	CASSLWQYNEQFF	TRBJ2-1	NA	TRBV7-2	NA
TGTGCCATCAGTGCGGGTCGAATTACCTACGAGCAGTACTTC	CAISAGRITYEQYF	TRBJ2-7	NA	TRBV10-3	many